This TCR beta chain was captured by sequencing in a study of healthy donors' naive CD4 and CD8 T cells. Study-level results: Negatively charged CDR3s marked CD8+ lineage; positively charged CDR3s marked CD4+ lineage. Bias from naive T cell homeostatic proliferation was not addressed.

TCR libraries were built from about 500 ng of total RNA by linear amplification. In the authors' methods: About five healthy donors contributed about 81,000 sequenced TCR alpha transcripts. TCRdb re-derived calls from the reads in MiXCR, one entry per CDR3 protein. The V and J calls were not made by the authors but by TCRdb's processing. The sample shows 150,000 to 200,000 distinct CDR3 sequences, over 60% of them seen only once. Sorting defined naive CD4+ as CD4+CD8-CD45RO-CD45RA+ and naive CD8+ as CD8+CD4-CD45RA+CD27bright. This clonotype came up a few times. Antigen unknown. Trimming removed 5 bases from V and 4 bases from J, with 14 bases in between. The CDR3 runs to 14 residues.

The V call is TRBV12-3 or TRBV12-4, the J call TRBJ1-2, with D possibly being TRBD1 (6 bases). This receptor was taken from a pool of human donors in good health; the sample pools cells from several healthy donors. Specimen: naive CD4+ and CD8+ T cells sorted from blood, pooled from several donors. The CDR3 DNA sequence: TGTGCCAGCAGTCCGGGACATCGCGGCTATGGCTACACCTTC. It translates to CASSPGHRGYGYTF.